The text below deals with one T cell receptor (beta chain). This clonotype appeared many times. Its antigen remains unidentified. Per-base qualities were not stored, and no clone one base away is much larger. The TCR beta CDR3 regions were amplified from the RNA transcripts. The first round of RT-PCR for the TCR CDR3 was performed with the HTBI primer set and the Qiagen OneStep RT-PCR kit. A second multiplex PCR round built the libraries, followed by size selection and purification. Sequencing of the libraries was done on an Illumina HiSeq2000 using paired-end 100 bp reads. The study's own analysis went as follows. Raw data were processed with SOAPnuke, discarding reads with adapters, uncalled bases, mean Phred below 15, or no exact constant-primer or identifier match. High-quality paired reads were merged with COPE v1.2.5, and unique nucleotide sequences were defined as clonotypes. Clonotypes were aligned to IMGT TRBV, TRBD and TRBJ reference segments using MiTCR v1.1. Analysis was restricted to V-J combinations with a frequency above 0.0001, which covered about 99% of repertoires. A TCS score was defined as the ratio of F50 (clonal expansion) to E x V (chaos), with BLOSUM62-based TCRdist applied between CDR3 peptides within each V-J. Welch's t-statistics and random forest reduced several hundred V-J features to about 12, which were used in a naive Bayes classifier (R e1071). The public reads were quality trimmed at Q25 with fastp and then assembled into clones with MiXCR by TCRdb, keeping productive beta chains. Rows are unified per CDR3 protein, each entry keeping the most common DNA and genes. None of the V and J calls come from the authors' own analysis; TCRdb made them. For this sample there are 390,000 or so distinct CDR3 sequences; 14% to 15% appear just once. The top ten hold roughly 13% of the sample.

The sample comes from a study of T cells in Graves' hyperthyroidism and ophthalmopathy (dated by TCRdb to about 2019). As for the study more broadly: Peripheral blood was sampled at the time of initial diagnosis, prior to any treatment. TCR V-J signatures able to tell the groups apart were searched for in a discovery cohort of 95 to 100 patients, of whom roughly 42 had Graves' ophthalmopathy and about 60 had stable Graves' hyperthyroidism. Prospective prediction of ophthalmopathy was tested in an independent validation cohort consisting of 18 to 20 hyperthyroidism patients and 17 patients who later progressed to ophthalmopathy. The approximately 90 discovery patients were divided at random into training and test sets in a 7:3 ratio. Thyroid tissue and blood T-cell repertoires from six Graves' hyperthyroidism patients were also compared in the study. Following sampling, methimazole starting at 30 mg daily was given to hyperthyroidism patients, and high-dose intravenous methylprednisolone was given to ophthalmopathy patients. The paper describes TCR Vbeta CDR3 sequencing of around 140 peripheral blood samples, made up of 43 ophthalmopathy patients, some 80 hyperthyroidism patients and some 17 progressor patients. Study-level results and caveats: No statistical method was used to fix the sample size in advance, and group allocation was not hidden from the investigators. A model built on a 13 V-J signature distinguished ophthalmopathy from stable hyperthyroidism, reaching roughly 88% sensitivity and 81.08% specificity in cross-validation and 80%/75% in testing. Most expanded thyroid clonotypes (frequency above 0.001) were also detected in blood, a finding suggesting that blood repertoires may reflect thyroid immune responses. In validation, the model predicted progression to ophthalmopathy with approximately 71% sensitivity and around 72% specificity, a median of 6.5 months before onset.

CDR1 and CDR2 were assigned from the germline V gene (reference sequence) as SEHNR and FQNEAQ. The junction shows trimming of 5 bases on V and 2 bases on J, plus 17 bases between the germline ends. The CDR3 numbers 16 residues from cysteine through phenylalanine. The CDR3 DNA has 48 bases and is translated from base 1. Ophthalmopathy patients had moderately to severely active disease, Clinical Activity Score of at least 3, NOSPECS grade of at least 4, and duration under 3 months. The study excluded patients with uncontrolled infections, other autoimmune diseases, pregnancy or lactation. Diagnoses relied on clinical symptoms, serum thyroxine and TRAb, thyroid ultrasound and orbital computed tomography. PBMCs were isolated from 7.5 to 10 ml of fresh peripheral blood by Ficoll-Paque density gradient centrifugation. Total RNA was extracted using Trizol reagent, and RNA quality was assessed on an Agilent 2100 Bioanalyzer.

The chain is assembled from TRBV7-9 and TRBJ2-3; the D call could be TRBD1 or TRBD2, with each sharing 5 bases. The source material was blood. The receptor comes from a man between 18 and 29 years old with Graves' ophthalmopathy. The bases are TGTGCCAGCAGCCGGGCCCCCAGGGACGTCACAGATACGCAGTATTTT. It encodes CASSRAPRDVTDTQYF.